This T cell receptor (beta chain) was observed in a study (dated by TCRdb to the mid-2010s). General notes on the study: Whether tumor-infiltrating Tregs in breast cancer are recruited from blood Tregs or converted in situ from other CD4+ T cell subsets was tested.

Full-length TCR variable regions were amplified by 5' RACE PCR with constant-region reverse primers, and semi-nested PCR with Nested Universal Primer A was subsequently performed. Using the ReliaPrep RNA Cell Miniprep System, total RNA was extracted, and the SMARTer RACE 5'/3' Kit was then used to reverse transcribe the RNA into 5'RACE-ready cDNA. An Illumina MiSeq was used to sequence the full-length TCR alpha and beta libraries, which had been barcoded with multiplex adaptors. The study's processing was this. Sequencing data were pooled across the five patients for each of nine subset-tissue groups and compared by unsupervised clustering of TCR gene usage. The Morisita-Horn index was used to calculate repertoire similarity, with shared sequences weighted by how much each contributed to each repertoire. In-frame beta chains were kept once TCRdb had trimmed the public reads at Q25 with fastp and called clones with MiXCR. Here each entry gathers all rows of one CDR3 protein and keeps the most common genes and DNA. Clone size and V and J calls follow TCRdb, not the original study. This sample has tens of thousands of distinct CDR3 sequences in its table, and 22% of those were observed once. In total, the top ten clones hold more than 4% of the sample.

In its sample, this clonotype was seen many times. The specificity of this receptor is unknown. No much larger clone is present one base from it, and per-base qualities are unavailable. Points the paper makes about the study in general: In terms of TCR gene usage, tumor memory CD4+ T cells clustered together with blood and lymph node memory CD4+ cells, as well as with lymph node naive CD4+ cells. The greatest overlap of tumor-infiltrating Treg TCR alpha and beta sequences was observed with tumor naive CD4+ T cells, followed by blood naive CD4+ T cells. Rather than covering whole repertoires, validation in the larger cohort was restricted to a single TCR beta V-J rearrangement.

CD4+CD25+CD127-/low cells were isolated as Tregs. Tregs, naive and memory CD4+ T cells from tumor, blood and ipsilateral draining lymph nodes of a handful of breast cancer patients underwent full-length TCR alpha and beta sequencing. Ficoll density gradient centrifugation was used to isolate mononuclear cells from lymph nodes or from 50 ml of peripheral blood. FACS confirmed that the sorted cell populations were more than 90% pure. V sheds 4 bases and J sheds 4 bases, leaving 16 bases between their ends. CDR1 and CDR2 are read off the germline V gene as MGHRA and YSYEKL. The CDR3 sequence holds 16 residues, the cysteine and phenylalanine included. Just CDR3 DNA is preserved here, 48 bases in frame from base 1.

Sequenced: Tregs sorted from blood. The V gene is TRBV4-1 and the J gene is TRBJ2-2; the D call is tentative, TRBD1 or TRBD2, as each matches 5 bases. The receptor's source is a female donor with breast cancer. In nucleotide form, the sequence is TGCGCCAGCAGCCTTGGGTGGGGGAGTGGCACCGGGGAGCTGTTTTTT. The encoded protein is CASSLGWGSGTGELFF.